A selection of T cell receptor beta chains follows, all from one sample in a study of regulatory T cells in long-lasting Graves disease. Each CDR3 protein is one row after TCRdb ran MiXCR on the multiplex PCR reads. In the table there are a few hundred thousand distinct CDR3 sequences, less than 15% of which are singletons. The sample also formed part of further work on T cells in Graves' hyperthyroidism and ophthalmopathy.

Specimen: peripheral blood mononuclear cells (PBMCs), collected at new diagnosis, from a patient treated with antithyroid drugs. The receptors derive from a man younger than 45 with Graves disease. The CDR3 runs from the conserved cysteine through the conserved F or W. D genes are given only for firm matches. Size values are once, few and many counts, or a class for expanded clones, and some rows have none.

clone size: many; V gene: TRBV11-2; J gene: TRBJ2-1; D gene: TRBD1; CDR3 DNA: TGTGCCAGCAGCTTAGAGCTGACAGGGTTCGGTGAGCAGTTCTTC; CDR3 protein: CASSLELTGFGEQFF
clone size: -; V gene: TRBV5-1; J gene: TRBJ2-2; D gene: TRBD1; CDR3 DNA: TGCGCCAGCAGCGAAGGGGGCGTCACCGGGGAGCTGTTTTTT; CDR3 protein: CASSEGGVTGELFF
clone size: -; V gene: TRBV7-9; J gene: TRBJ1-2; D gene: -; CDR3 DNA: -; CDR3 protein: CASTNQTSMYLCASSPGWGYGYTF
clone size: many; V gene: TRBV20-1; J gene: TRBJ2-7; D gene: TRBD2; CDR3 DNA: TGCAGTGCTAGGGGACTAGTGGGGTACGAGCAGTACTTC; CDR3 protein: CSARGLVGYEQYF
clone size: many; V gene: TRBV19; J gene: TRBJ2-7; D gene: TRBD2; CDR3 DNA: TGTGCCAGTAGTATATGGCCTGGTCTAGCGGGAGGACGCGAGCAGTACTTC; CDR3 protein: CASSIWPGLAGGREQYF
clone size: many; V gene: TRBV4-1; J gene: TRBJ2-5; D gene: -; CDR3 DNA: TGCGCCAGCAGCCAAGGGGGGTGGCAGGACCCAGGGGAGACCCAGTACTTC; CDR3 protein: CASSQGGWQDPGETQYF
clone size: -; V gene: TRBV6-2/TRBV6-3; J gene: TRBJ2-4; D gene: -; CDR3 DNA: TGTGCCAGCAATGATTTTAGGGAGAAGTTCACCAAAAACATTCAGTACTTC; CDR3 protein: CASNDFREKFTKNIQYF
clone size: few; V gene: TRBV9; J gene: TRBJ2-2; D gene: -; CDR3 DNA: TGTGCCAGCAGCGTACAGAAGAACACCGGGGAGCTGTTTTTT; CDR3 protein: CASSVQKNTGELFF
clone size: many; V gene: TRBV12-3/TRBV12-4; J gene: TRBJ2-4; D gene: TRBD2; CDR3 DNA: TGTGCCAGCAGTGACTTCCGGACTAGTCGGGCCAAAAACATTCAGTACTTC; CDR3 protein: CASSDFRTSRAKNIQYF
clone size: many; V gene: TRBV12-3/TRBV12-4; J gene: TRBJ2-1; D gene: -; CDR3 DNA: TGTGCCAGCAGATTAGCCGGTGGGACAAACAATGAGCAGTTCTTC; CDR3 protein: CASRLAGGTNNEQFF
clone size: many; V gene: TRBV27; J gene: TRBJ2-7; D gene: TRBD1; CDR3 DNA: TGTGCCAGCCTTAAAACCGGGACAGGGCCGCTCGAGCAGTACTTC; CDR3 protein: CASLKTGTGPLEQYF
clone size: many; V gene: TRBV7-6; J gene: TRBJ1-5; D gene: -; CDR3 DNA: TGTGCCAGCAGCCGGGGGGCCGGAAATCAGCCCCAGCATTTT; CDR3 protein: CASSRGAGNQPQHF
clone size: many; V gene: TRBV24-1; J gene: TRBJ2-2; D gene: -; CDR3 DNA: TGTGCCACCAGTGATGAGGCAGGGGGGACCGGGGAGCTGTTTTTT; CDR3 protein: CATSDEAGGTGELFF
clone size: many; V gene: TRBV18; J gene: TRBJ2-5; D gene: -; CDR3 DNA: TGTGCCAGCTCACCACAGGGATCCCAAGAGACCCAGTACTTC; CDR3 protein: CASSPQGSQETQYF